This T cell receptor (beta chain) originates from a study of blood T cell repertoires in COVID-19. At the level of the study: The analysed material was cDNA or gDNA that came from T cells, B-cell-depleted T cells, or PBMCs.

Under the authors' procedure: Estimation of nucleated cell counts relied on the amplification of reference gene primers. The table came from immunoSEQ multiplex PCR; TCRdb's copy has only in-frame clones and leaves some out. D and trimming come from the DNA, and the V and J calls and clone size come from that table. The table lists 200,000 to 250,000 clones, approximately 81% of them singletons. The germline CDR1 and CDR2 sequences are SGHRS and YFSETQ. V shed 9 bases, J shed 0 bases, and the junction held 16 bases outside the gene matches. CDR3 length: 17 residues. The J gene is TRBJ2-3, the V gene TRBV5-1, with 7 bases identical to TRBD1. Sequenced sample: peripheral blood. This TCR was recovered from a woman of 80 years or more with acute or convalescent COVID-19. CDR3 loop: CATSRRGNFFSTDTQYF. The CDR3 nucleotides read TGCGCCACCTCCCGCAGGGGGAATTTTTTTAGCACAGATACGCAGTATTTT. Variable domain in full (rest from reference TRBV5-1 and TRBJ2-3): KAGVTQTPRYLIKTRGQQVTLSCSPISGHRSVSWYQQTPGQGLQFLFEYFSETQRNKGNFPGRFSGRQFSNSRSEMNVSTLELGDSALYLCATSRRGNFFSTDTQYFGPGTRLTVL.